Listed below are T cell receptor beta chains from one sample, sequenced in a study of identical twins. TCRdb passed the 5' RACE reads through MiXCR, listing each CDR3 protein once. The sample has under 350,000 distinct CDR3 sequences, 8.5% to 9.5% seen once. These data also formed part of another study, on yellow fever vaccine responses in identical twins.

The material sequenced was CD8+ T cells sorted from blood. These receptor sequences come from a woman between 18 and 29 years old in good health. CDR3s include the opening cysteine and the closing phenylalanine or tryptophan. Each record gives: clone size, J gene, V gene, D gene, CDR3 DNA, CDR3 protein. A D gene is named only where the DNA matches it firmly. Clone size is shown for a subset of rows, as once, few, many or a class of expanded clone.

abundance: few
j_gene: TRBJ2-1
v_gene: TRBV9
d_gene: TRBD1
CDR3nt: TGTGCCAGCAGCGTAACAACCGGGACAGGGGATTTTGGGGAGCAGTTCTTC
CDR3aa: CASSVTTGTGDFGEQFF

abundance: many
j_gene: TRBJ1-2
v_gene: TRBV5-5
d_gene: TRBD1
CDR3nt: TGTGCCAGCAGCTCATCCGGGACAGAAAAAAACTATGGCTACACCTTC
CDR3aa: CASSSSGTEKNYGYTF

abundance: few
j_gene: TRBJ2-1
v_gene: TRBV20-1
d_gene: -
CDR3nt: TGCAGTGCAGGAAGGGCGCTCTACAATGAGCAGTTCTTC
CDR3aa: CSAGRALYNEQFF

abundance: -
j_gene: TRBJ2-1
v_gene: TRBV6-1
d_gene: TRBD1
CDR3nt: TGTGCCACACAGGGGCTTAGCTCCTACAATGAGCAGTTCTTC
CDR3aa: CATQGLSSYNEQFF

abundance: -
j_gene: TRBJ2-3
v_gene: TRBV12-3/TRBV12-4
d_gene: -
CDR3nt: TGTGCCAGCAGATTAGGGGGTTCGGGAGGCCCGGCAGATACGCAGTATTTT
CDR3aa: CASRLGGSGGPADTQYF

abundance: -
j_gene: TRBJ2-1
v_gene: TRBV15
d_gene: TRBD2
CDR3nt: TGTGCCACCAGCAGAGATCGCGCGGGAGTACCCCATGAGCAGTTCTTC
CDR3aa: CATSRDRAGVPHEQFF

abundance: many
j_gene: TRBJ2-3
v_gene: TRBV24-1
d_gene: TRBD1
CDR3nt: TGTGCCACCAGTGAGGACAGGTTTTTCAATACGCAGTATTTT
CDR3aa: CATSEDRFFNTQYF

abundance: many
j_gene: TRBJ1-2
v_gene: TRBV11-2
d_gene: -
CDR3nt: TGTGCCAGCAGTGAATTGGGAGTTTACACCTTC
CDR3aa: CASSELGVYTF

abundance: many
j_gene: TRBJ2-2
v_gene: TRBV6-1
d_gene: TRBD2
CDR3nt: TGTGCCAGCAGCCACCTGGCGGGAGGGATCGGGGAGCTGTTTTTT
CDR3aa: CASSHLAGGIGELFF

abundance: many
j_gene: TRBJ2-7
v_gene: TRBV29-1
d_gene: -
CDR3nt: TGCAGCATAGAACAGGGCTACGAGCAGTACTTC
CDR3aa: CSIEQGYEQYF

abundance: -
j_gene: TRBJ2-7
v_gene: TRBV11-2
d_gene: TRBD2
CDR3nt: TGTGCCAGCAGCCGCTCCCTAGCGGGAGAAATCTACGAGCAGTACTTC
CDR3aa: CASSRSLAGEIYEQYF

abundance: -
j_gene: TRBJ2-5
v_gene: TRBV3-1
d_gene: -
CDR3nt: TGTGCCAGCAGCCAAGAAGGAGCGCGGGGCAACATGTGGGAGACCCAGTACTTC
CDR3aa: CASSQEGARGNMWETQYF

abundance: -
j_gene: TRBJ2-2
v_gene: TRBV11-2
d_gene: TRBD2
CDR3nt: TGTGCCAGCAGCTCATTAGCGGGAGGAAGCGCCGGGGAGCTGTTTTTT
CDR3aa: CASSSLAGGSAGELFF

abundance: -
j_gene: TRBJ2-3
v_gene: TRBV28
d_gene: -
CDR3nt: TGTGCCAGCAGTTTAGCGACTAGACCAGATACGCAGTATTTT
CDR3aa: CASSLATRPDTQYF

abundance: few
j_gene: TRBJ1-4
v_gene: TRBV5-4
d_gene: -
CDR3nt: TGTGCCAGCAGCTTTTGGGGGGGAGGCGAAAAACTGTTTTTT
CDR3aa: CASSFWGGGEKLFF

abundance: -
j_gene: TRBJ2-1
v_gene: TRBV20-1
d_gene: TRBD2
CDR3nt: TGCAGTGCTAGAGATTTCGCAGGACTAGCGGGAGAGGTCAATGAGCAGTTCTTC
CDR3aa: CSARDFAGLAGEVNEQFF

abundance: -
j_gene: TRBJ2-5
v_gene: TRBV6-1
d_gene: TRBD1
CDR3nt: TGTGCCAGCAACCACGGGACAGAGGCCGAGACCCAGTACTTC
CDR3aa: CASNHGTEAETQYF

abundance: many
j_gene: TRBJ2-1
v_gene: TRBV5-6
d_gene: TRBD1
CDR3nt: TGTGCCAGCAGCCTACAGGGGCATGAGCAGTTCTTC
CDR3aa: CASSLQGHEQFF

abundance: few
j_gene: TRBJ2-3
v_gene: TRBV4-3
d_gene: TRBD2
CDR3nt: TGCGCCAGCAGCCCAGGGACTAGGCACCATAGCACAGATACGCAGTATTTT
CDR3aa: CASSPGTRHHSTDTQYF

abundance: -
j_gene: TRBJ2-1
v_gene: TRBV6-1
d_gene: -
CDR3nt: TGTGCCAGCAGTACTCAGAAGTCCTCCTACAATGAGCAGTTCTTC
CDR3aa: CASSTQKSSYNEQFF

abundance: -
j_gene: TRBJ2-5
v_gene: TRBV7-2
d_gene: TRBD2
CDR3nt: TGTGCCAGCAGCTCGATTAGCGGGGGGGCCGTCGGAGAGACCCAGTACTTC
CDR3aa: CASSSISGGAVGETQYF

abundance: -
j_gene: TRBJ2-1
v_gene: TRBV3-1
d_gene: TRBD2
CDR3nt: TGTGCCAGCAGCCAGGAAATAGCGGGAGTAACCTACAATGAGCAGTTCTTC
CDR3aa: CASSQEIAGVTYNEQFF

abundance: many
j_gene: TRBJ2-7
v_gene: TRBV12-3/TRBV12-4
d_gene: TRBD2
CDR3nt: TGTGCCAGCAGTTTATCCGGACTAGCGGGAGACGAGCAGTACTTC
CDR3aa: CASSLSGLAGDEQYF

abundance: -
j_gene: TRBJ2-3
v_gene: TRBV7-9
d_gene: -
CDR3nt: TGTGCCAGCAGCTTAGGCAGGGGAGCAGATACGCAGTATTTT
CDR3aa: CASSLGRGADTQYF

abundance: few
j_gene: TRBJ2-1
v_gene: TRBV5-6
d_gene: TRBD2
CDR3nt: TGTGCCAGCAGCTTGGCTCTAGCGGGAGCCAATGAGCAGTTCTTC
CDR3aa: CASSLALAGANEQFF

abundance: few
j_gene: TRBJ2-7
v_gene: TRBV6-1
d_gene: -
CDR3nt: TGTGCCAGCAGTCCGCTGGGGGTAAACGAGCAGTACTTC
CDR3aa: CASSPLGVNEQYF

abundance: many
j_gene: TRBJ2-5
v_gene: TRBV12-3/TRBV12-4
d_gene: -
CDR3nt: TGTGCCAGCAGTTTGTGGCGGACCCAAGAGACCCAGTACTTC
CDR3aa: CASSLWRTQETQYF

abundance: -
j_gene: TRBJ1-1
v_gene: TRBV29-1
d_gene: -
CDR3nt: TGCAGCGTTGAGGGCTTAATGAACACTGAAGCTTTCTTT
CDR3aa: CSVEGLMNTEAFF

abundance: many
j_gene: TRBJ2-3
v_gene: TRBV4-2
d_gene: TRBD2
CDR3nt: TGTGCCAGCAAGACGGAGGCTAGCGGGGTCACAGATACGCAGTATTTT
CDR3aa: CASKTEASGVTDTQYF

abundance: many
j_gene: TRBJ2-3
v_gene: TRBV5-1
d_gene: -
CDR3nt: TGCGCCAGCAGCTTTGCGGACTGGGACACAGATACGCAGTATTTT
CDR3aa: CASSFADWDTDTQYF

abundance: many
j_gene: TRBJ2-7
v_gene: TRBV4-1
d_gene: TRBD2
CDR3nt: TGCGCCAGCAGCCAACCTCCGGGGCTAGCGGATACCTACGAGCAGTACTTC
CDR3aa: CASSQPPGLADTYEQYF

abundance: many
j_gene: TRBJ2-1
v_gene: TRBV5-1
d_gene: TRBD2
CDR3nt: TGCGCCAGCAGCTTCTGGCGGGAGGCCTACAATGAGCAGTTCTTC
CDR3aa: CASSFWREAYNEQFF

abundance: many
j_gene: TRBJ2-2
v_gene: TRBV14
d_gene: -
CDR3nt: TGTGCCAGCAGCCAAGCCGGGGAGCTGTTTTTT
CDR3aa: CASSQAGELFF

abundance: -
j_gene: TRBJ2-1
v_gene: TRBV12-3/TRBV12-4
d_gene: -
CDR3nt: TGTGCCGTCGGGGGATACTACAATGAGCAGTTCTTC
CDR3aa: CAVGGYYNEQFF

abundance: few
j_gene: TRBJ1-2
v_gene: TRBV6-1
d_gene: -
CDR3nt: TGTGCCAGCACCTCCCTCGGTCCAGACTATGGCTACACCTTC
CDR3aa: CASTSLGPDYGYTF

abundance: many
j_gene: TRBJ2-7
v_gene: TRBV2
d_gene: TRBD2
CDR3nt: TGTGCCAGCCTTGGACTAGCGGGAGGGCCGCAAACCTACGAGCAGTACTTC
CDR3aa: CASLGLAGGPQTYEQYF

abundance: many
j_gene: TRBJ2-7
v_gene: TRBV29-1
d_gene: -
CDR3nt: TGCAGCGTTCGGGGTAGCTACTACGAGCAGTACTTC
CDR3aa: CSVRGSYYEQYF

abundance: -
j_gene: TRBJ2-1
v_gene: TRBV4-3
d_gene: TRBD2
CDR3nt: TGCGCCAGCAGCCAAGGTCGGGGACTAGCGGGAGTTTATGAGCAGTTCTTC
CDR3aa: CASSQGRGLAGVYEQFF

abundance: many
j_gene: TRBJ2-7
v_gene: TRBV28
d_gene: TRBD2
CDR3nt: TGTCCCAGCAGTTTAGTGTCTAGCGGGGGGTCTTCCGAGCAGTACTTC
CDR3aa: CPSSLVSSGGSSEQYF

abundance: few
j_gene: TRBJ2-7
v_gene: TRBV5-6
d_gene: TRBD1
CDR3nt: TGTGCCAGCAGGTCCGGGACAGGGGGCTCCGAGCAGTACTTC
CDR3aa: CASRSGTGGSEQYF

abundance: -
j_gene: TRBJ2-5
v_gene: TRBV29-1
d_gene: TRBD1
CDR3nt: TGCAGCGCCCGATATTGGGACAGGGGTAAAGAGACCCAGTACTTC
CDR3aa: CSARYWDRGKETQYF

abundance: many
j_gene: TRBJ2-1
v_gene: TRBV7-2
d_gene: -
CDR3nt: TGTGCCAGCAGCTTTGGAGGGATAGGCAATGAGCAGTTCTTC
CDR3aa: CASSFGGIGNEQFF

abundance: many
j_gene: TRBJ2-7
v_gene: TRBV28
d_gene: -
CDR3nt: TGTGCCAGCAGTTTACTTCAAGGGAGACACCCCTACGAGCAGTACTTC
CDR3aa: CASSLLQGRHPYEQYF

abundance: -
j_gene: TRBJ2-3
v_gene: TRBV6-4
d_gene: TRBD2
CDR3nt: TGTGCCAGCAGCGACATAGCGGGAGAGGCAGATACGCAGTATTTT
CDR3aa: CASSDIAGEADTQYF

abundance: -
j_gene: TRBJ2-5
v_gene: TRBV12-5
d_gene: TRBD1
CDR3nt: TGTGCTAGTGGTTCTTCGACAGGGATTAAAGAGACCCAGTACTTC
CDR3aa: CASGSSTGIKETQYF

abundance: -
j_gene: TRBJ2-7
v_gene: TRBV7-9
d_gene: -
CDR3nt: TGTGCCAGCAGCTTCGAAGATGGGGGATCAGGGGAGCAGTACTTC
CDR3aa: CASSFEDGGSGEQYF

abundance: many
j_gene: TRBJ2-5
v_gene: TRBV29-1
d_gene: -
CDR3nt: TGCAGCGTTGAATCAGGGGACCGGGAGACCCAGTACTTC
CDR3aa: CSVESGDRETQYF

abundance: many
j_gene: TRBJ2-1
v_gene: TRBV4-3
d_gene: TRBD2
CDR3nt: TGCGCCAGCAGCCCGGGACTAGCGGGATTAAATGAGCAGTTCTTC
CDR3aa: CASSPGLAGLNEQFF

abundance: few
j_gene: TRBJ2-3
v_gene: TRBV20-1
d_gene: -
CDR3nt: TGCAGTGCTAGATCCTTAGTGAACACAGATACGCAGTATTTT
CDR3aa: CSARSLVNTDTQYF

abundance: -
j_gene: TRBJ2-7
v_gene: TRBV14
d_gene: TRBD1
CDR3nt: TGTGCCAGCAGCCTCGCAGGGGGCCGCTCCTACGAGCAGTACTTC
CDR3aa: CASSLAGGRSYEQYF

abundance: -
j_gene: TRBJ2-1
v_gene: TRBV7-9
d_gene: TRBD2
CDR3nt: TGTGCCAGCAGCGGTCCGATAGCGGGAGGGAGTAATGAGCAGTTCTTC
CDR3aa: CASSGPIAGGSNEQFF

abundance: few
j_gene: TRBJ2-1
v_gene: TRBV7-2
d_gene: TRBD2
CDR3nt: TGTGCCAGCAGCTTAGGAGCGGGGATCGATGAGCAGTTCTTC
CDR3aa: CASSLGAGIDEQFF

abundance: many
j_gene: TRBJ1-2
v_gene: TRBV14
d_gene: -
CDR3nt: TGTGCCAGCAGCCAAGATCGGAGGGGCGCGGTTGGCTATGGCTACACCTTC
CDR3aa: CASSQDRRGAVGYGYTF

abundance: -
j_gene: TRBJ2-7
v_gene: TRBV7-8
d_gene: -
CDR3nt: TGTGCCAGCATCCCTAGGGACATTTCCTACGAGCAGTACTTC
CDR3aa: CASIPRDISYEQYF

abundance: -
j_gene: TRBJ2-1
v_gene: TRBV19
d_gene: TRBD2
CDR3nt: TGTGCCAGTAGTTTGTTAGCGGGAGGCAATGAGCAGTTCTTC
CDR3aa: CASSLLAGGNEQFF